This T cell receptor beta chain was retrieved from a study of blood T cell repertoires in COVID-19. Some clones are missing from TCRdb's copy, which holds only in-frame ones; the method was immunoSEQ multiplex PCR. Counted here are roughly 130,000 clones, about 87% occurring once; the ten biggest clones make up roughly a tenth. CDR1 and CDR2 from the germline V gene are SGHKS and YYEKEE (reference sequence). Trimming took 4 bases from V and 4 from J; bases not matched to a gene: 11. The length of the CDR3 is 16 residues. The sequenced sample consisted of peripheral blood. This clonotype was sampled from a man between 60 and 70 years old with active or convalescent COVID-19. The rearrangement joins TRBV5-5 to TRBJ2-1; 7 bases match TRBD2. Here the CDR3 DNA reads TGTGCCAGCAGCCTTCTGCCTACGGGGGGTTACAATGAGCAGTTCTTC. Translated: CASSLLPTGGYNEQFF. The full variable domain, its missing parts supplied by reference TRBV5-5 and TRBJ2-1, is DAGVTQSPTHLIKTRGQQVTLRCSPISGHKSVSWYQQVLGQGPQFIFQYYEKEERGRGNFPDRFSARQFPNYSSELNVNALLLGDSALYLCASSLLPTGGYNEQFFGPGTRLTVL.